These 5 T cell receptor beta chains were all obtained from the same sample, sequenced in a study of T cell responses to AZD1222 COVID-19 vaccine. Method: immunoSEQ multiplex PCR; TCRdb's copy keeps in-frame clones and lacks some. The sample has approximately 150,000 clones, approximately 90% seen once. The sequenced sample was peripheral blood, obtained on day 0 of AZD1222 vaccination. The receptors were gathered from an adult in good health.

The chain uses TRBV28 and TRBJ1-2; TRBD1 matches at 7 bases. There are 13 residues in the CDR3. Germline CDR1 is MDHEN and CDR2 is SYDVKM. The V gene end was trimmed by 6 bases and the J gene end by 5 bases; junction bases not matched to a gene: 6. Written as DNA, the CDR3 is TGTGCCAGCAGCCACAGGGGATTATATGGCTACACCTTC. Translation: CASSHRGLYGYTF.

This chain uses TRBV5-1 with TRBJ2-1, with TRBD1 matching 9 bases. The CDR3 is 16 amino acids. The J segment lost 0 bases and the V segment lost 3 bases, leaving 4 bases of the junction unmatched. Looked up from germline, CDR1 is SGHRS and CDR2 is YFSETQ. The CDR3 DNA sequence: TGCGCCAGCAGCTCCCGGGACAGGGTCTCCTACAATGAGCAGTTCTTC. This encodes CASSSRDRVSYNEQFF.

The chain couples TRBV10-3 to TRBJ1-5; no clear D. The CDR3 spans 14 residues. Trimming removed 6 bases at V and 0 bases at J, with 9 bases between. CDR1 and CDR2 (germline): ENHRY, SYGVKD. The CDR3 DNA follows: TGTGCCATCAGCGCGGACTTTAGCAATCAGCCCCAGCATTTT. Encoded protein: CAISADFSNQPQHF.

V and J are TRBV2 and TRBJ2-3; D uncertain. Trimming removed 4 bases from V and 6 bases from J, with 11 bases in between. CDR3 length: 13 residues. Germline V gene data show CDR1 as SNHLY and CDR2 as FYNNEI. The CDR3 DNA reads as TGTGCCAGCAGTGGGACGGTCGGCGATACGCAGTATTTT. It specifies CASSGTVGDTQYF.

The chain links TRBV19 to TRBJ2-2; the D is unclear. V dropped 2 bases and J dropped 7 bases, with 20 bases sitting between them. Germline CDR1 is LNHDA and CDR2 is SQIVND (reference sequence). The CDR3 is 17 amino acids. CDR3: CASSILAYNERNGELFF. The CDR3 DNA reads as TGTGCCAGTAGTATATTAGCCTACAATGAAAGGAACGGGGAGCTGTTTTTT.